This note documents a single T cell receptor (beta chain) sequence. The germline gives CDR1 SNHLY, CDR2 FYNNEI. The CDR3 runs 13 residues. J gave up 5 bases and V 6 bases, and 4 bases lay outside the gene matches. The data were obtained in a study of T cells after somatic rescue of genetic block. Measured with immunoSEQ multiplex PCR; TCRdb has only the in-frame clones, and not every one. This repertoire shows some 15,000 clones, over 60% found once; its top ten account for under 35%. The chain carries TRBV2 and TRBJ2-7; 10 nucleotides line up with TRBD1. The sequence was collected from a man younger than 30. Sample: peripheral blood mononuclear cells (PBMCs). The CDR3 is CASSLGQGDEQYF. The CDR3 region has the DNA TGTGCCAGCAGCTTAGGACAGGGGGACGAGCAGTACTTC.